This TCR beta chain came from a study of T cells after yellow fever vaccination. CDR1 is DFQATT, CDR2 SNEGSKA, per germline (reference sequence). This CDR3 contains 16 residues. Germline trimming cut 3 bases from V and 3 bases from J; bases unmatched to any gene: 12. TCRdb re-analysed the 5' RACE reads in MiXCR, keeping a single row per CDR3 protein. The sample lists just under 600,000 distinct CDR3 sequences, about 13% occurring once. The sample holds a few counts of this clonotype. The sequence was collected from a man aged 25-45 years who received the YFV17D yellow fever vaccine. The input for sequencing was PBMCs, taken on the day of the yellow fever booster vaccination. V usage is TRBV20-1 and J usage is TRBJ2-7; TRBD2 matches 9 bases. Written as DNA, the CDR3 is TGCAGTGCTAGGGACCTAACGGGACTAGCTATCTACGAGCAGTACTTC. Its translation: CSARDLTGLAIYEQYF.